The sequence of this TCR beta chain was determined in a study of shared clonotypes between healthy human individuals. CD45RO-negative CD8 cells positively selected for CCR7 made up the naive population, which excluded terminally differentiated effector memory CD45RA+ cells. The trim removed 4 bases at V and 10 bases at J, leaving 13 bases unmatched. Germline assignment: CDR1 SGHVS and CDR2 FQNEAQ. This CDR3 is 16 amino acids long. A word on this clone: The antigen is undetermined.

The authors distributed each subset's genomic DNA evenly over several immunoSEQ plates. Sorted subsets were amplified in replicate PCRs using approximately 0.2 ug DNA, 30,000 to 35,000 T cell genomes. Profiled with immunoSEQ multiplex PCR; TCRdb holds only in-frame clones, not every one. The repertoire holds about 2.1 million clones, just over 90% seen once, with approximately 1.7% in the top ten. Study-wide results and caveats: Clonotype sharing across a few donors was observed for around 5% of naive CD4 clonotypes.

The receptor's source is a man aged 18 to 30 in good health. Some clones in this sample may be carry-over from other donors' samples. The source material was naive CD8+ T cells from PBMCs. V and J are TRBV7-8 and TRBJ1-6; TRBD1 matches at 7 bases. CDR3 protein: CASSSQGTVNYSPLHF. DNA for the CDR3: TGTGCCAGCAGCTCGCAGGGGACAGTGAATTACTCACCCCTCCACTTT.